The 13 T cell receptor beta chains presented below share a single source sample, sequenced in a study of blood T cell repertoires in COVID-19. Sequencing was performed with immunoSEQ multiplex PCR; in TCRdb, only in-frame clones are kept and a portion is missing. The table lists 200,000 to 250,000 clones, 80% to 90% of them singletons. What was sequenced was peripheral blood. These receptor sequences come from a woman between 45 and 65 years old with active or convalescent COVID-19.

The chain uses TRBV2 and TRBJ2-7, with D possibly being TRBD1 (6 bases). The germline CDR1 and CDR2 sequences are SNHLY and FYNNEI. The CDR3 covers 14 residues. The V end lost 6 bases, the J end lost 6 bases, and 18 bases lay between the germline ends. The CDR3 DNA sequence: TGTGCCAGCAGACCGGACAGATGGCCGCCCGAGCAGTACTTC. This sequence encodes CASRPDRWPPEQYF.

This clone was detected a few times. The V and J genes are TRBV11-2 and TRBJ1-3, with a tentative D call TRBD1 (5 bases). This CDR3 contains 15 residues. Trimming shortened V by 1 base and J by 4 bases, and 11 bases separated the two germline ends. Germline V lookup: CDR1 SGHAT, CDR2 FQNNGV. CDR3 protein: CASSLGPGQGNTIYF. Here the CDR3 DNA reads TGTGCCAGCAGCTTAGGACCAGGGCAAGGAAACACCATATATTTT.

This clone appeared a single time. The rearrangement links TRBV6-4 to TRBJ2-1; 10 nucleotides line up with TRBD2. This CDR3 is built from 16 residues. J lost 5 bases, V lost 0 bases, and 4 bases had no gene match. Germline lookup yields CDR1 MRHNA and CDR2 SNTAGT. CDR3 residues: CASSDSGTSDHNEQFF. CDR3 sequence (DNA): TGTGCCAGCAGTGACTCTGGGACTAGCGACCACAATGAGCAGTTCTTC.

This clone came up a few times. The CDR3, as DNA: TGTGCCAGCAGCCAAGATCTTGGCCTTACAGAGCAGTTCTTC. Translated: CASSQDLGLTEQFF. The V and J genes are TRBV3-1 (or the pseudogene TRBV3-2) and TRBJ2-1; D remains ambiguous. Germline V CDR1 and CDR2: LGHDT, YNNKEL (reference sequence). This CDR3 comprises 14 residues. The ends were cut back, 0 bases at V and 10 bases at J, with 13 bases in the middle.

The gene calls are TRBV25-1 and TRBJ1-6; D not resolved. This CDR3 is 15 amino acids long. CDR1 is MGHDK, CDR2 SYGVNS, per germline. The V end was cut by 1 base, the J end by 5 bases, with 9 bases between. CDR3 region: CASSEWRNDNSPLHF. The CDR3 nucleotides are TGTGCCAGCAGTGAATGGCGGAACGATAATTCACCCCTCCACTTT.

The gene calls are TRBV24-1 and TRBJ1-2; 10 nucleotides align to TRBD1. CDR3 length: 18 residues. Germline CDR1 reads KGHDR; CDR2 reads SFDVKD. J lost 2 bases, V lost 5 bases, and 13 bases had no gene match. CDR3 amino acids: CATSGPGTGDSENYGYTF. The CDR3 nucleotides read TGTGCCACCAGTGGACCCGGGACAGGGGACTCAGAGAACTATGGCTACACCTTC.

The rearrangement uses TRBV6-4 and TRBJ2-3; a weak D match, TRBD2 (7 bases). The germline V gene has CDR1 MRHNA and CDR2 SNTAGT. The CDR3 covers 14 residues. Trimming took 2 bases from V and 2 from J, leaving 8 bases between them. The CDR3 is CASSDGGATDTQYF. As DNA, the CDR3 is TGTGCCAGCAGTGACGGGGGGGCCACAGATACGCAGTATTTT.

This clone appeared a single time. The CDR3 spells CASSTGTGGAEQYV. DNA for the CDR3: TGTGCCAGTAGTACAGGGACAGGGGGCGCCGAGCAGTACGTC. The chain links TRBV19 to TRBJ2-7; the match to TRBD1 covers 12 bases. Germline CDR1 and CDR2: LNHDA and SQIVND (reference sequence). The CDR3 has 14 residues. With V trimmed by 4 bases and J by 6 bases, 4 bases remained unmatched.

The gene calls are TRBV10-3 and TRBJ2-7; D call uncertain. This CDR3 has 11 residues. Germline V gene sequence: CDR1 ENHRY, CDR2 SYGVKD. The V and J ends lost 10 bases and 2 bases respectively, with 9 bases between them. In nucleotides, the CDR3 is TGTGCCACCTCAAGCACCTACGAGCAGTACTTC. Translating it yields CATSSTYEQYF.

The rearrangement uses TRBV3-1 (or the pseudogene TRBV3-2) and TRBJ2-6, with D maybe TRBD2 (5 bases). The germline gives CDR1 LGHDT, CDR2 YNNKEL (reference sequence). Trimming removed 1 base at V and 0 bases at J, with 10 bases between. The length of the CDR3 is 17 residues. Here the CDR3 DNA reads TGTGCCAGCAGCCAAGCGGGCGACTACTCTGGGGCCAACGTCCTGACTTTC. It is translated as CASSQAGDYSGANVLTF.

This chain uses TRBV12-3 or TRBV12-4 with TRBJ1-2; 9 nucleotides match TRBD1. The CDR3 sequence is 12 residues long. V gave up 6 bases and J gave up 8 bases; unmatched junction bases: 4. The chain's CDR3 is CASRGQGFGYTF. In DNA, the CDR3 is TGTGCCAGCAGGGGACAGGGTTTCGGCTACACCTTC.

This rearrangement joins TRBV19 to TRBJ1-1; D unclear. Between the trimmed V and J ends, which lost 8 bases and 5 bases, there was a span of 15 bases. This CDR3 has 13 residues. CDR1 is LNHDA and CDR2 is SQIVND in the germline V gene (reference sequence). The chain's CDR3 is CASQNSGRTEAFF. The CDR3, as DNA: TGTGCCAGTCAAAATAGTGGGAGGACTGAAGCTTTCTTT.

This rearrangement joins TRBV4-2 to TRBJ2-1, with 9 nucleotides matching TRBD2. The germline V gene has CDR1 LGHNA and CDR2 YNFKEQ. V was pared by 4 bases and J by 8 bases, with 6 bases of the junction left unmatched. The CDR3 consists of 14 residues. CDR3 nucleotide sequence: TGTGCCAGCAGCCCCCGTCTAGCGGGGTATGAGCAGTTCTTC. Its protein product is CASSPRLAGYEQFF.